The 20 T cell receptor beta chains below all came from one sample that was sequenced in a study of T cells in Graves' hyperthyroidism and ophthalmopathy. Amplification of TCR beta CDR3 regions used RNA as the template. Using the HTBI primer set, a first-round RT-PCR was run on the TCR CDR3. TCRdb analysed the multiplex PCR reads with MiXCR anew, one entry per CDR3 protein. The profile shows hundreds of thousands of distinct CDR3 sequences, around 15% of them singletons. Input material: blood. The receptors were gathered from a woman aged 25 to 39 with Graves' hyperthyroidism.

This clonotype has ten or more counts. CDR3 nucleotides: TGTGCCAGCAGCAAACTGGACTCAAACTCCTACAATGAGCAGTTCTTC. Residues: CASSKLDSNSYNEQFF. The J gene is TRBJ2-1, the V gene TRBV5-5; D possibly corresponds to TRBD2 (5 bases). V lost 4 bases and J lost 0, with 14 bases in between. Per germline, CDR1 SGHKS and CDR2 YYEKEE (reference sequence). This CDR3 is 16 amino acids long. The whole variable domain, filled in from reference TRBV5-5 and TRBJ2-1, reads DAGVTQSPTHLIKTRGQQVTLRCSPISGHKSVSWYQQVLGQGPQFIFQYYEKEERGRGNFPDRFSARQFPNYSSELNVNALLLGDSALYLCASSKLDSNSYNEQFFGPGTRLTVL.

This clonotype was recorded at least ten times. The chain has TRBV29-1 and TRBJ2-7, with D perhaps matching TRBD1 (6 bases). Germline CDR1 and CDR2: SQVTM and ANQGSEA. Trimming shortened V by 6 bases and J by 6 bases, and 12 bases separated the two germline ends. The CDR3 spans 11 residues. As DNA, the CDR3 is TGCAGCGTCTTGATGGGGGCCGAGCAGTACTTC. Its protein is CSVLMGAEQYF.

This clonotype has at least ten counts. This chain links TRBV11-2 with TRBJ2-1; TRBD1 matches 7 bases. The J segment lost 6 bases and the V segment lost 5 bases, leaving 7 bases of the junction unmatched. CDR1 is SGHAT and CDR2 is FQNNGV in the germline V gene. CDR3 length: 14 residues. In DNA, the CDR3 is TGTGCCAGCAGCCACCGACAGGGCGTCAATGAGCAGTTCTTC. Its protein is CASSHRQGVNEQFF.

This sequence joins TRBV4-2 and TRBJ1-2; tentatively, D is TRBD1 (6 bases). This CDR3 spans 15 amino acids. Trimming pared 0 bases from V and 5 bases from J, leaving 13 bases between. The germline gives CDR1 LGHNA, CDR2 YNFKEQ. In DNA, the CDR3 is TGTGCCAGCAGCCAAGATGTTGGGACACCTTATGGCTACACCTTC. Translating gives CASSQDVGTPYGYTF.

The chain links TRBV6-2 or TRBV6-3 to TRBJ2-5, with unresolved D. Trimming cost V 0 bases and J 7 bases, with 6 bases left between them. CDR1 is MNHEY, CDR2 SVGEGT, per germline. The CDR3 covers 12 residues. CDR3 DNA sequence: TGTGCCAGCAGTTACTCGAAAGGGACCCAGTACTTC. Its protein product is CASSYSKGTQYF.

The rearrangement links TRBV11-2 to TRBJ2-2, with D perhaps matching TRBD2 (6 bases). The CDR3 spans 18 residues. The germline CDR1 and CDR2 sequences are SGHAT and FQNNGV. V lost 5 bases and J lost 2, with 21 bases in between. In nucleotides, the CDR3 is TGTGCCAGCAGCCAAGAGGGGCCTGGGACTTATAACACCGGGGAGCTGTTTTTT. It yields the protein CASSQEGPGTYNTGELFF.

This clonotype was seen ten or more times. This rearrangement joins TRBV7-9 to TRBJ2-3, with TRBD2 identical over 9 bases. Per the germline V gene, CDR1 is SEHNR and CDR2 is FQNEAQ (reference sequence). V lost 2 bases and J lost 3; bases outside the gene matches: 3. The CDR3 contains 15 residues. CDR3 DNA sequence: TGTGCCAGCAGCTTAACGGCGGGAGGGACAGATACGCAGTATTTT. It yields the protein CASSLTAGGTDTQYF.

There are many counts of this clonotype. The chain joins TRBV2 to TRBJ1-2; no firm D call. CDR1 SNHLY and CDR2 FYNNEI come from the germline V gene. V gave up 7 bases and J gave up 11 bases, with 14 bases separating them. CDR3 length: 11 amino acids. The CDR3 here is CASTVQAWYTF. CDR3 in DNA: TGTGCCAGCACTGTGCAGGCTTGGTACACCTTC.

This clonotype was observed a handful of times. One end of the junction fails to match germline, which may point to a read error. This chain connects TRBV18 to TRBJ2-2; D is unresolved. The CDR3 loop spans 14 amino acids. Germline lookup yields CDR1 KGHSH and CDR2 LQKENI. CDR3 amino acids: CASSPPSNTAELFF. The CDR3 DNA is TGTGCCAGCTCACCACCGTCGAACACCGCGGAGCTGTTTTTT.

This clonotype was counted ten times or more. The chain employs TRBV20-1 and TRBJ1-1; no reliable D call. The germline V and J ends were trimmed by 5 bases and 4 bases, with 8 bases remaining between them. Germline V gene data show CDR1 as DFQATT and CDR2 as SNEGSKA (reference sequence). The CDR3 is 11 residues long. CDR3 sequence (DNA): TGCAGTGCTGACGGCACCACTGAAGCTTTCTTT. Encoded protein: CSADGTTEAFF.

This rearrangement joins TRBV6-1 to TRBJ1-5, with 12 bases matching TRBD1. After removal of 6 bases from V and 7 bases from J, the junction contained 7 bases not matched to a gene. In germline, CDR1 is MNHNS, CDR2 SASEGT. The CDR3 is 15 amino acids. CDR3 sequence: CASRATGQGAQPQHF. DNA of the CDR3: TGTGCCAGCAGGGCGACGGGACAGGGGGCACAGCCCCAGCATTTT.

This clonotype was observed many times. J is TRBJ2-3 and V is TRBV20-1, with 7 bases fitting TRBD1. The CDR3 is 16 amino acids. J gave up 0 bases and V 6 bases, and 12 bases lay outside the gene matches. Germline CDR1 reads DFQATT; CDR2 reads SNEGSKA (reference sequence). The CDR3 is CSASKTGTASTDTQYF. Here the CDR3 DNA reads TGCAGTGCGTCCAAAACCGGGACAGCTAGCACAGATACGCAGTATTTT.

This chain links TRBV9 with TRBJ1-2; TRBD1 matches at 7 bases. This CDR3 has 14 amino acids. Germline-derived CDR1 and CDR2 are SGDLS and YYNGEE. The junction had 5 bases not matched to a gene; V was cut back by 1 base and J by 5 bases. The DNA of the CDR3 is TGTGCCAGCAGCGTATCTGGGACAGCTTATGGCTACACCTTC. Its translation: CASSVSGTAYGYTF.

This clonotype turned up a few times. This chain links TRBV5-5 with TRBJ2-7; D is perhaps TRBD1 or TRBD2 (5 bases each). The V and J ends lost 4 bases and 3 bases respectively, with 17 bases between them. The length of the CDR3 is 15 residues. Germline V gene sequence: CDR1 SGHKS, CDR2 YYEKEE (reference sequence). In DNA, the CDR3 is TGTGCCAGCAGCGTCGCAGGGAGTCCACTCTACGAGCAGTACTTC. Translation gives CASSVAGSPLYEQYF.

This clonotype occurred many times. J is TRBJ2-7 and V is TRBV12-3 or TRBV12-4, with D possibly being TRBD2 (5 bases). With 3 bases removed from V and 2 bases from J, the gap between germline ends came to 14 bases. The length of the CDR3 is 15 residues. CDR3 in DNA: TGTGCCAGCAGTTTGGTCCTAGGAGGTACCTACGAGCAGTACTTC. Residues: CASSLVLGGTYEQYF.

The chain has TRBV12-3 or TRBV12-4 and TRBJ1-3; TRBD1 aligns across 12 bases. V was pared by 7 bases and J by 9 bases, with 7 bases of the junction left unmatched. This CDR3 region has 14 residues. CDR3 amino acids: CASIPGTGGSTIYF. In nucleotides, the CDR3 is TGTGCCAGCATCCCCGGGACAGGGGGCTCCACCATATATTTT.

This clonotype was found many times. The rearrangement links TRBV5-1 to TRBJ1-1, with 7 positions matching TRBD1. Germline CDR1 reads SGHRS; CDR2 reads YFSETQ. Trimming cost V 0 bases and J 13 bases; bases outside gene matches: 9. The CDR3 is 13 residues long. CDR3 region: CASSLAGQSILFF. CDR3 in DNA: TGCGCCAGCAGCTTGGCGGGACAGTCTATTCTTTTCTTT.

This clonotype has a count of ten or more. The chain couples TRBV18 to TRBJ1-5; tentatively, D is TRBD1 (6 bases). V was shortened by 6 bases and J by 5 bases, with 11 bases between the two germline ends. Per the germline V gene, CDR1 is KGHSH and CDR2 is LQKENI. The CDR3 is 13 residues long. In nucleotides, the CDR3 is TGTGCCAGCTCCCCATACAGGGATCAGCCCCAGCATTTT. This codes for CASSPYRDQPQHF.

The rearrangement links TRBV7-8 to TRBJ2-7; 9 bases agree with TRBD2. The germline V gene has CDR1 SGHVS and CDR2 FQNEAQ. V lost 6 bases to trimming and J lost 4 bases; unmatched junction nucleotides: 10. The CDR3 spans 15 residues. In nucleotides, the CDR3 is TGTGCCAGCAGACCCACCCGGCTAGCGGGATACGAGCAGTACTTC. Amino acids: CASRPTRLAGYEQYF.

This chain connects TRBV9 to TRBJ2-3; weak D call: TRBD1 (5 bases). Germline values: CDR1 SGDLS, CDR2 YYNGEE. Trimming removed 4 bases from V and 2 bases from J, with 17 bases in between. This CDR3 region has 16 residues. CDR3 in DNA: TGTGCCAGCAGCCTTATAGGGGCAGGGAACACAGATACGCAGTATTTT. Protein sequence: CASSLIGAGNTDTQYF.